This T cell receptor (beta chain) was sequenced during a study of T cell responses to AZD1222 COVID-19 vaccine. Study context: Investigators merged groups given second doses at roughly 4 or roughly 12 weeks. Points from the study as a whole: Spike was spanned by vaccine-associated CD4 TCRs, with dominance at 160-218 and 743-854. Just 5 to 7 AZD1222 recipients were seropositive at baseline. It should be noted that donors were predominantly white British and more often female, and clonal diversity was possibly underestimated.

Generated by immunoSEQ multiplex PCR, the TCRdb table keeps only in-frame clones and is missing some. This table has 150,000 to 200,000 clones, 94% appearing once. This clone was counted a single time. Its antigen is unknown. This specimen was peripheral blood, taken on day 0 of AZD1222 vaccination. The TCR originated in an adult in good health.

The CDR3 spells CASSFDRVEGNSPLHF. CDR3 nucleotide sequence: TGTGCCAGCAGTTTCGACAGGGTCGAGGGTAATTCACCCCTCCACTTT. The J gene is TRBJ1-6, the V gene TRBV28; TRBD1 matches at 7 bases. CDR3 size: 16 residues. Germline loops: CDR1 MDHEN, CDR2 SYDVKM. Trimming removed 3 bases from V and 6 bases from J; junction bases left unmatched: 8.